The sequence of this T cell receptor beta chain was determined in a study of blood T cell repertoires in COVID-19. Study in general: From the United States, Italy and Spain came samples of acute and convalescent COVID-19.

How the authors handled the data: By means of reference gene primer amplification, nucleated cell counts were estimated. Sequenced by immunoSEQ multiplex PCR; TCRdb stores in-frame clones only, minus some. V, J and clone size were drawn from that table, and D and trimming were deduced from the DNA. The sample lists about 64,000 clones, roughly 84% occurring once. The ends lost 3 bases at V and 7 bases at J; junction bases unmatched: 11. Germline V gene lookup returns CDR1 SQVTM and CDR2 ANQGSEA. The length of the CDR3 is 16 residues. The chain joins TRBV29-1 to TRBJ2-2; TRBD1 matches at 10 bases. This clonotype was sampled from a man between 65 and 85 years old with acute or convalescent COVID-19. The specimen sequenced was peripheral blood. CDR3: CSVDFGTGDGGGELFF. The DNA of the CDR3 is TGCAGCGTTGACTTCGGGACAGGGGATGGAGGCGGGGAGCTGTTTTTT.